Listed here are 27 T cell receptor beta chains from one sample, sequenced in a study of T cell responses to AZD1222 COVID-19 vaccine (TCRdb year 2021). The library relied on the immunoSEQ multiplex PCR assay. TCRdb limited this immuneACCESS table to in-frame rearrangements with V and J called. A share of clones is missing; checked studies link under half to unresolved V genes, and the rest is unexplained. For this sample there are about 46,000 clones; approximately 90% appear just once. The biggest ten clones account for 1.1% of the sample. The sample's time point label is to be understood as: about 28 days (+/-7) after the second vaccine dose. Sequencing was performed on peripheral blood, taken 28 days after the second AZD1222 dose. The source is an adult who received the AZD1222 COVID-19 vaccine.

This chain uses TRBV2 with TRBJ1-1; D is unclear. This CDR3 has 9 residues. Germline CDR1 reads SNHLY; CDR2 reads FYNNEI. The V gene lost 8 bases and the J gene lost 14 bases, with 12 bases spanning the gap. The CDR3 DNA follows: TGTGCCAGCGGGTCCCGAGGCTTCTTT. Its translation is CASGSRGFF.

The chain carries TRBV5-4 and TRBJ2-6; the D is unclear. Germline CDR1 and CDR2: SGHNT and YYREEE (reference sequence). CDR3 length: 11 amino acids. V was cut by 7 bases and J by 4 bases, with 3 bases left in between. CDR3 region: CASRGANVLTF. CDR3 in DNA: TGTGCCAGCCGCGGGGCCAACGTCCTGACTTTC.

V gene TRBV19 combines with J gene TRBJ2-2, with D hard to call. CDR1 and CDR2 (germline): LNHDA, SQIVND (reference sequence). Deletions cut 0 bases from V and 1 base from J, with 6 bases between. The CDR3 consists of 15 residues. The CDR3 sequence is CASSIDTVNTGELFF. Written as DNA, the CDR3 is TGTGCCAGTAGTATAGATACGGTGAACACCGGGGAGCTGTTTTTT.

V is TRBV5-1 and J is TRBJ1-6; 9 positions agree with TRBD1. The CDR3 is 14 residues long. Trimming cost V 6 bases and J 10 bases; bases outside gene matches: 8. Germline-derived CDR1 and CDR2 are SGHRS and YFSETQ. CDR3 loop: CASTTGQGGSPLHF. DNA for the CDR3: TGCGCCAGCACCACGGGACAGGGAGGATCACCCCTCCACTTT.

V and J are TRBV19 and TRBJ1-6; D unresolved. V was trimmed by 2 bases and J by 12 bases, leaving 11 bases between them. The CDR3 length is 13 residues. Germline CDR1 is LNHDA and CDR2 is SQIVND (reference sequence). DNA of the CDR3: TGTGCCAGTAGTATATTTGGGGAGCTACCCCTCCACTTT. Translated: CASSIFGELPLHF. The whole variable domain, remainder taken from reference TRBV19 and TRBJ1-6, is DGGITQSPKYLFRKEGQNVTLSCEQNLNHDAMYWYRQDPGQGLRLIYYSQIVNDFQKGDIAEGYSVSREKKESFPLTVTSAQKNPTAFYLCASSIFGELPLHFGNGTRLTVT.

This sequence joins TRBV4-3 and TRBJ1-2; D perhaps matches TRBD1 (5 bases). Germline loops: CDR1 LGHNA, CDR2 YSLEER. CDR3 length: 14 amino acids. Deletions cut 1 base from V and 0 bases from J, with 6 bases between. The chain's CDR3 is CASSQGGANYGYTF. Written as DNA, the CDR3 is TGCGCCAGCAGCCAAGGAGGGGCTAACTATGGCTACACCTTC.

The chain recombines TRBV2 with TRBJ2-2; 8 bases are shared with TRBD2. Germline V gene sequence: CDR1 SNHLY, CDR2 FYNNEI. V gave up 4 bases and J gave up 1 base; unmatched junction bases: 2. This CDR3 spans 15 amino acids. The CDR3 bases are TGTGCCAGCAGTGTAACTAGCGGGAACACCGGGGAGCTGTTTTTT. Protein sequence: CASSVTSGNTGELFF.

The V and J genes are TRBV24-1 and TRBJ1-6; D may be TRBD1 (5 bases). Germline assignment: CDR1 KGHDR and CDR2 SFDVKD. Trimming left V 7 bases short and J 7 bases short, with 10 bases between. The CDR3 loop spans 13 amino acids. CDR3 coding DNA: TGTGCCACCAGGAGGGGTGAGAATTCACCCCTCCACTTT. Translation: CATRRGENSPLHF.

The V and J genes are TRBV3-1 (or the pseudogene TRBV3-2) and TRBJ1-5; D is unclear. V dropped 2 bases and J dropped 4 bases, with 6 bases sitting between them. CDR3 length: 13 amino acids. Germline CDR1 is LGHDT and CDR2 is YNNKEL (reference sequence). The CDR3 DNA follows: TGTGCCAGCAGCCAAATAGCTAATCAGCCCCAGCATTTT. Amino acid sequence: CASSQIANQPQHF.

This sequence joins TRBV4-2 and TRBJ2-5; a weak D match, TRBD2 (5 bases). CDR3 length: 16 amino acids. Trimming stripped 4 bases from V and 2 bases from J, with 17 bases between. CDR1 and CDR2 from the germline V gene are LGHNA and YNFKEQ. The CDR3: CASSRPGEWEQETQYF. The DNA of the CDR3 is TGTGCCAGCAGCCGACCCGGGGAGTGGGAGCAAGAGACCCAGTACTTC.

This chain links TRBV24-1 with TRBJ2-1; D perhaps matches TRBD2 (6 bases). With 4 bases removed from V and 4 bases from J, the gap between germline ends came to 13 bases. CDR1 and CDR2 (germline): KGHDR, SFDVKD. There are 15 residues in the CDR3. CDR3 nucleotides: TGTGCCACCAGTGACCGCGGGACTCTTTACAATGAGCAGTTCTTC. Translating gives CATSDRGTLYNEQFF.

This clone was recorded once. J is TRBJ1-3 and V is TRBV12-3 or TRBV12-4; D is unclear. Trimming shortened V by 6 bases and J by 0 bases, and 6 bases separated the two germline ends. This CDR3 spans 13 amino acids. The CDR3 DNA follows: TGTGCCAGCAGACTGACCTCTGGAAACACCATATATTTT. This codes for CASRLTSGNTIYF.

CDR3 in amino acids: CAISESAGTVYGYTF. CDR3 DNA sequence: TGTGCCATCAGTGAGTCAGCCGGGACAGTCTATGGCTACACCTTC. The chain couples TRBV10-3 to TRBJ1-2; 7 positions match TRBD1. J gave up 4 bases and V 0 bases, and 5 bases lay outside the gene matches. This CDR3 comprises 15 residues. Germline lookup yields CDR1 ENHRY and CDR2 SYGVKD.

The chain is built from TRBV11-2 and TRBJ2-7, with 9 bases that match TRBD2. Germline CDR1 is SGHAT and CDR2 is FQNNGV. There are 16 residues in the CDR3. V lost 5 bases to trimming and J lost 3 bases; unmatched junction nucleotides: 11. This CDR3 reads CASSPHSGRGVYEQYF. The CDR3 coding sequence is TGTGCCAGCAGCCCCCATAGCGGGAGAGGGGTCTACGAGCAGTACTTC.

The rearrangement joins TRBV15 to TRBJ2-3; D is undetermined. CDR3 length equals 13 residues. Trimming shortened V by 1 base and J by 2 bases, and 4 bases separated the two germline ends. CDR1 and CDR2 from the germline V gene are LNHNV and YYDKDF (reference sequence). CDR3 bases: TGTGCCACCAGCAGAGGGTTCACAGATACGCAGTATTTT. It encodes CATSRGFTDTQYF.

This chain links TRBV2 with TRBJ2-5, with D possibly TRBD1 on 5 matching bases. Germline-derived CDR1 and CDR2 are SNHLY and FYNNEI. The CDR3 has 13 amino acids. V was shortened by 8 bases and J by 1 base, with 11 bases between the two germline ends. The CDR3 DNA sequence: TGTGCCAGCGGGGTGGGGCTCCAAGAGACCCAGTACTTC. Translated, it gives CASGVGLQETQYF.

The genes are TRBV5-1 and TRBJ2-3; maybe TRBD2 (5 bases). Trimming removed 6 bases from V and 2 bases from J, with 16 bases in between. CDR3 length equals 15 residues. Germline V lookup: CDR1 SGHRS, CDR2 YFSETQ. CDR3 loop: CASTGKGSPTDTQYF. DNA for the CDR3: TGCGCCAGCACGGGGAAGGGTTCTCCCACAGATACGCAGTATTTT.

The rearrangement links TRBV19 to TRBJ2-2, with D hard to call. In germline, CDR1 is LNHDA, CDR2 SQIVND (reference sequence). Trimming took 8 bases from V and 5 from J, leaving 15 bases between them. This CDR3 has 14 amino acids. The CDR3 DNA reads as TGTGCCAGTGGTACCTCGAGTTTAACCGGGGAGCTGTTTTTT. This translates into CASGTSSLTGELFF.

V usage is TRBV6-5 and J usage is TRBJ1-1; no definite D call. V was clipped by 7 bases and J by 0 bases, with 9 bases between them. Germline CDR1 and CDR2: MNHEY and SVGAGI. This CDR3 is built from 13 residues. The CDR3 bases are TGTGCCAGCACGAGGCATTTGAACACTGAAGCTTTCTTT. Residues: CASTRHLNTEAFF.

The chain employs TRBV7-6 and TRBJ2-3; D not certain. Between the trimmed V and J ends, which lost 3 bases and 0 bases, there was a span of 13 bases. The CDR3 has 16 residues. Germline V gene lookup returns CDR1 SGHVS and CDR2 FNYEAQ. The CDR3: CASSFVLAPSTDTQYF. In nucleotides, the CDR3 is TGTGCCAGCAGCTTCGTACTGGCGCCGAGCACAGATACGCAGTATTTT.

The chain links TRBV29-1 to TRBJ1-1; D is perhaps TRBD1 (5 bases). The CDR3 is made up of 16 amino acids. Trimming took 6 bases from V and 0 from J, leaving 20 bases between them. Germline V CDR1 and CDR2: SQVTM, ANQGSEA. The CDR3, as DNA: TGCAGCGTCAAGACCCGCTACAGGACAATGAACACTGAAGCTTTCTTT. The encoded protein is CSVKTRYRTMNTEAFF.

The CDR3 protein is CASSLGAWNEQFF. The DNA of the CDR3 is TGTGCCAGCAGCCTAGGGGCGTGGAATGAGCAGTTCTTC. The genes are TRBV11-3 and TRBJ2-1; D possibly corresponds to TRBD1 (5 bases). CDR3 length: 13 residues. The ends were cut back, 5 bases at V and 7 bases at J, with 12 bases in the middle. Germline-derived CDR1 and CDR2 are SGHNT and YENEEA.

CDR3 residues: CASADPGQGVSEQFF. The CDR3 DNA sequence: TGTGCCAGTGCAGATCCGGGACAGGGGGTAAGTGAGCAGTTCTTC. The chain joins TRBV19 to TRBJ2-1; 11 positions match TRBD1. Germline-derived CDR1 and CDR2 are LNHDA and SQIVND (reference sequence). This CDR3 has 15 residues. The ends lost 8 bases at V and 9 bases at J; junction bases unmatched: 12.

The rearrangement joins TRBV5-1 to TRBJ1-1; D is unclear. The CDR3 covers 13 residues. With 2 bases removed from V and 1 base from J, the gap between germline ends came to 6 bases. CDR1 is SGHRS and CDR2 is YFSETQ in the germline V gene. CDR3 nucleotides: TGCGCCAGCAGCTTCGGAGGGAACACTGAAGCTTTCTTT. Protein sequence: CASSFGGNTEAFF.

The CDR3 bases are TGTGCCAGCAGCTTAATGGGGGTGGGCACAGATACGCAGTATTTT. Translation gives CASSLMGVGTDTQYF. This chain links TRBV7-2 with TRBJ2-3; tentatively, D is TRBD1 or TRBD2 (5 bases each). Germline CDR1 SGHTA, CDR2 FQGNSA. The ends were cut back, 2 bases at V and 1 base at J, with 10 bases in the middle. The CDR3 length is 15 residues.

V is TRBV29-1 and J is TRBJ2-7; a possible D gene is TRBD1 (6 bases). CDR3 size: 14 residues. Looked up from germline, CDR1 is SQVTM and CDR2 is ANQGSEA. Trimming took off 0 bases at V and 6 bases at J, with 15 bases between the two ends. The CDR3 loop reads CSVEDWKGDAEQYF. The DNA of the CDR3 is TGCAGCGTTGAAGACTGGAAGGGGGACGCCGAGCAGTACTTC.

Only one count was recorded for this clone. The V and J genes are TRBV7-2 and TRBJ2-1; 7 bases are shared with TRBD2. The CDR3 covers 12 residues. V shed 5 bases, J shed 14 bases, and the junction held 9 bases outside the gene matches. Germline V lookup: CDR1 SGHTA, CDR2 FQGNSA. This CDR3 reads CASSATLREEFF. The CDR3 DNA is TGTGCCAGCAGCGCGACCCTTCGGGAGGAGTTCTTC.